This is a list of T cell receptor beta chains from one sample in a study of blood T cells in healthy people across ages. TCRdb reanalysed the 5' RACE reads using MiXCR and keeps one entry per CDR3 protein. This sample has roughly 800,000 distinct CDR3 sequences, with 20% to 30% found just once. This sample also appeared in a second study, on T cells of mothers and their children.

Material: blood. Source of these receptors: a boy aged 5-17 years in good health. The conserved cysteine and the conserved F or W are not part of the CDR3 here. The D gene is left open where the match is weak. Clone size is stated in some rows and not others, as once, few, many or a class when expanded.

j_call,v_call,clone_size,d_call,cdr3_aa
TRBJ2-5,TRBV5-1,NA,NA,ASSLAPGHVGETQY
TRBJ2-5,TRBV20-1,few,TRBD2,SVRALTSGSGGKTQY
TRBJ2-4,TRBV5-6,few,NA,ASSLSLGSGPKNIQY
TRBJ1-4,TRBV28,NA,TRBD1,ASSLSGGNEKLF
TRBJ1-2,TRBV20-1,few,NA,SARASIISALATGAYGYT
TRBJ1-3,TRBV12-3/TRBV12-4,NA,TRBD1,ASSLAETWTGFNGNTIY
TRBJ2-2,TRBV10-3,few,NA,AISAGHLTGELF
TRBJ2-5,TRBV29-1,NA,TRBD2,SVDLGTSGRGKTQY
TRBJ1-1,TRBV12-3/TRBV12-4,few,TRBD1,ASSPGQGNIMNTEAF
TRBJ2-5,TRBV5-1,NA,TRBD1,ASRKTGASQETQY
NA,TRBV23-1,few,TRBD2,ASSQPTSHEQF
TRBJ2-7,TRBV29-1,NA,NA,SAVQFRSVTYEQY
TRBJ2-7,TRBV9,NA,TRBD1,ASSHTGTGGDEQY
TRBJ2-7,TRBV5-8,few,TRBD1,ASSLDDRAYEQY
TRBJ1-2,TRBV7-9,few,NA,ASSLGWEGGYT